The 25 T cell receptor beta chains below were found in one sample sequenced in a study of high-grade serous ovarian cancer treatment subgroups (dated by TCRdb to the early 2020s). The tumor samples were collected prior to definitive surgery or chemotherapy. Libraries were constructed by the immunoSEQ multiplex PCR assay. Drawn from immuneACCESS, this table holds only the in-frame rearrangements with V and J called that TCRdb kept. Clones are partly lost; checked studies trace under half to an unresolved V gene and leave the rest unexplained. This sample gives about 7,100 clones in total; about 75% of them show up just once. The ten most abundant clones make up around 4.9% of the sample. Input material: tumor tissue. All receptors derive from a human donor with high-grade serous ovarian cancer.

The chain couples TRBV7-9 to TRBJ1-5, with D perhaps matching TRBD1 (5 bases). This CDR3 comprises 13 residues. Germline-derived CDR1 and CDR2 are SEHNR and FQNEAQ (reference sequence). V was trimmed by 6 bases and J by 9 bases, leaving 15 bases between them. CDR3 in amino acids: CASSLSGALPQHF. The CDR3 coding sequence is TGTGCCAGCAGTCTTAGTGGGGCCCTGCCCCAGCATTTT.

The genes are TRBV5-1 and TRBJ2-5, with a weak D call TRBD1 (5 bases). The germline V gene has CDR1 SGHRS and CDR2 YFSETQ. The CDR3 covers 15 residues. V was trimmed by 2 bases and J by 4 bases, leaving 15 bases between them. In nucleotides, the CDR3 is TGCGCCAGCAGCTTAATGGCTGGAAGGGGAGAGACCCAGTACTTC. Amino acid sequence: CASSLMAGRGETQYF.

The genes are TRBV7-9 and TRBJ1-1; 7 bases line up with TRBD1. The CDR3 is 13 amino acids. Germline CDR1 SEHNR, CDR2 FQNEAQ (reference sequence). V was pared by 5 bases and J by 7 bases, with 7 bases of the junction left unmatched. CDR3 region: CASSVNRGIEAFF. DNA for the CDR3: TGTGCCAGCAGCGTTAACAGGGGCATTGAAGCTTTCTTT.

This clone was found a few times. V gene TRBV2 combines with J gene TRBJ1-2; D remains unclear. With 7 bases removed from V and 10 bases from J, the gap between germline ends came to 7 bases. CDR3 length: 9 amino acids. Germline CDR1 is SNHLY and CDR2 is FYNNEI. For the CDR3, the DNA is TGTGCCAGCACTTTCCCCTACACCTTC. Amino acid sequence: CASTFPYTF.

The table lists this clone with a count of one. The gene calls are TRBV5-1 and TRBJ2-5; D could derive from TRBD1 or TRBD2 (6 bases each). The V gene's germline CDR1 is SGHRS and CDR2 YFSETQ. Trimming pared 5 bases from V and 5 bases from J, leaving 19 bases between. The CDR3 has 15 residues. The CDR3 coding sequence is TGCGCCAGCAGTCGGGTCCTCCGGGGGCGGGAGACCCAGTACTTC. Its protein is CASSRVLRGRETQYF.

This clone was recorded a few times. The chain is built from TRBV7-9 and TRBJ1-2; no firm D call. This CDR3 contains 12 residues. Germline V CDR1 and CDR2: SEHNR, FQNEAQ (reference sequence). Trimming removed 5 bases at V and 8 bases at J, with 12 bases between. The CDR3 bases are TGTGCCAGCAGCGAAATCAGCGGAGGCTACACCTTC. Translation: CASSEISGGYTF.

The chain carries TRBV16 and TRBJ1-2, with D maybe TRBD1 (5 bases). Trimming cost V 1 base and J 6 bases, with 15 bases left between them. The CDR3 contains 15 residues. The germline V gene encodes CDR1 KGHSY and CDR2 FQNENV. CDR3 region: CASSQLLQGFHGYTF. CDR3 DNA: TGTGCCAGCAGCCAATTGTTGCAGGGCTTCCATGGCTACACCTTC.

This chain uses TRBV4-1 with TRBJ2-3; D remains unclear. V was trimmed by 4 bases and J by 2 bases, leaving 25 bases between them. Germline assignment: CDR1 MGHRA and CDR2 YSYEKL. The CDR3 consists of 19 residues. The CDR3 DNA follows: TGCGCCAGCAGCCCCTTGGCCCTAAAAGCCCGAGCCCTCACAGATACGCAGTATTTT. Its protein product is CASSPLALKARALTDTQYF.

The rearrangement links TRBV29-1 to TRBJ2-2; 9 positions match TRBD2. With 7 bases clipped from V and 6 bases from J, the junction kept 9 bases outside the gene matches. This CDR3 region has 14 residues. Germline V gene data show CDR1 as SQVTM and CDR2 as ANQGSEA. DNA for the CDR3: TGCAGCGCCCACGTGGCGGGGGGGCCCGGGGAGCTGTTTTTT. This codes for CSAHVAGGPGELFF.

This chain connects TRBV27 to TRBJ1-5; unclear D gene. This CDR3 is built from 15 residues. The germline V gene has CDR1 MNHEY and CDR2 SMNVEV (reference sequence). Between the trimmed V and J ends, which lost 1 base and 0 bases, there was a span of 7 bases. The CDR3 DNA reads as TGTGCCAGCAGTTTATTTGGTTATAGCAATCAGCCCCAGCATTTT. Translated, it gives CASSLFGYSNQPQHF.

The genes are TRBV7-6 and TRBJ2-7; weak D call: TRBD1 (5 bases). In germline, CDR1 is SGHVS, CDR2 FNYEAQ. The V gene lost 2 bases and the J gene lost 6 bases, with 11 bases spanning the gap. This CDR3 has 13 residues. CDR3 protein: CASSLMWGSEQYF. The CDR3 nucleotides read TGTGCCAGCAGCTTAATGTGGGGCTCCGAGCAGTACTTC.

This clone has only one observation. The rearrangement links TRBV10-3 to TRBJ2-2; weak D call: TRBD1 (5 bases). Deletions cut 8 bases from V and 2 bases from J, with 12 bases between. The CDR3 is made up of 14 amino acids. The germline gives CDR1 ENHRY, CDR2 SYGVKD. CDR3 sequence reads: CAISDRTNTGELFF. The CDR3 bases are TGTGCCATCTCAGACAGAACAAACACCGGGGAGCTGTTTTTT.

The genes are TRBV7-9 and TRBJ2-2; 7 bases match TRBD1. V dropped 3 bases and J dropped 4; count of bases not matched to a gene: 5. CDR1 is SEHNR, CDR2 FQNEAQ, per germline (reference sequence). The CDR3 has 15 residues. The CDR3 bases are TGTGCCAGCAGCTTCTGGGACAGAACCACCGGGGAGCTGTTTTTT. Amino acids: CASSFWDRTTGELFF.

The CDR3 DNA reads TGTGCCAGCAGTTACGGGCGGGTAGGGTACGAGCAGTACTTC. Protein sequence: CASSYGRVGYEQYF. The chain links TRBV6-6 to TRBJ2-7; weak D call: TRBD2 (5 bases). This CDR3 has 14 residues. CDR1 is MNHNY and CDR2 is SVGAGI in the germline V gene (reference sequence). V gave up 2 bases and J gave up 4 bases, with 12 bases separating them.

The J gene is TRBJ2-1, the V gene TRBV5-4; D gene uncertain. The germline gives CDR1 SGHNT, CDR2 YYREEE (reference sequence). CDR3 length: 13 residues. Trimming shortened V by 0 bases and J by 6 bases, and 7 bases separated the two germline ends. CDR3 nucleotide sequence: TGTGCCAGCAGCTTGGTTGCAGGCAATGAGCAGTTCTTC. This sequence encodes CASSLVAGNEQFF.

The rearrangement joins TRBV18 to TRBJ2-1; tentatively, D is TRBD1 (6 bases). Per the germline V gene, CDR1 is KGHSH and CDR2 is LQKENI. V was clipped by 3 bases and J by 6 bases, with 9 bases between them. The CDR3 has 13 amino acids. The CDR3 here is CASSPDSGNEQFF. In DNA, the CDR3 is TGTGCCAGCTCACCGGACAGCGGCAATGAGCAGTTCTTC.

The rearrangement uses TRBV19 and TRBJ1-2, with TRBD1 matching 7 bases. J gave up 8 bases and V 5 bases, and 8 bases lay outside the gene matches. Germline V lookup: CDR1 LNHDA, CDR2 SQIVND (reference sequence). CDR3 size: 13 residues. CDR3 amino acids: CASSPGTVWGYTF. CDR3 bases: TGTGCCAGTAGTCCCGGGACAGTCTGGGGCTACACCTTC.

The chain carries TRBV13 and TRBJ2-2; 8 nucleotides align to TRBD2. The CDR3 extends over 19 amino acids. Looked up from germline, CDR1 is PRHDT and CDR2 is FYEKMQ (reference sequence). J gave up 0 bases and V 5 bases, and 14 bases lay outside the gene matches. CDR3: CASSRMPGGPLANTGELFF. In nucleotides, the CDR3 is TGTGCCAGCAGCCGCATGCCGGGGGGGCCCCTCGCGAACACCGGGGAGCTGTTTTTT.

V and J are TRBV2 and TRBJ2-5; D is unclear. CDR1 and CDR2 from the germline V gene are SNHLY and FYNNEI. This CDR3 has 14 residues. The ends were cut back, 4 bases at V and 7 bases at J, with 16 bases in the middle. The CDR3 is CASSVSARSPTQYF. The CDR3 DNA reads as TGTGCCAGCAGTGTAAGCGCCCGGTCCCCGACCCAGTACTTC. The entire variable domain, with the rest obtained from reference TRBV2 and TRBJ2-5, is as follows: EPEVTQTPSHQVTQMGQEVILRCVPISNHLYFYWYRQILGQKVEFLVSFYNNEISEKSEIFDDQFSVERPDGSNFTLKIRSTKLEDSAMYFCASSVSARSPTQYFGPGTRLLVL.

The gene calls are TRBV5-1 and TRBJ1-1; no definite D call. CDR3 size: 15 residues. Germline lookup yields CDR1 SGHRS and CDR2 YFSETQ. V was trimmed by 3 bases and J by 4 bases, leaving 16 bases between them. The CDR3, as DNA: TGCGCCAGCAGCTGGATAAGGGCCGAGGGCACTGAAGCTTTCTTT. This codes for CASSWIRAEGTEAFF.

V gene TRBV29-1 combines with J gene TRBJ2-5; D is possibly TRBD1 or TRBD2 (5 bases each). The germline gives CDR1 SQVTM, CDR2 ANQGSEA. With 2 bases removed from V and 5 bases from J, the gap between germline ends came to 12 bases. The CDR3 is made up of 13 amino acids. The CDR3 nucleotides are TGCAGCGTTGAATCCGGGGCTTGGGAGACCCAGTACTTC. Translation: CSVESGAWETQYF.

The chain carries TRBV29-1 and TRBJ2-1; 9 positions agree with TRBD2. The germline gives CDR1 SQVTM, CDR2 ANQGSEA. V lost 4 bases and J lost 8; bases outside the gene matches: 9. The CDR3 runs to 14 residues. The CDR3 DNA reads TGCAGCGTTGGCAGAGCGGGGGGTCCGGATGAGCAGTTCTTC. Its translation is CSVGRAGGPDEQFF.

CDR3 loop: CASSSGLAGGKVSTDTQYF. CDR3 in DNA: TGTGCCAGTAGCTCGGGACTAGCGGGGGGTAAGGTGAGCACAGATACGCAGTATTTT. The genes are TRBV19 and TRBJ2-3; 15 bases are a match to TRBD2. This CDR3 is 19 amino acids long. The V gene's germline CDR1 is LNHDA and CDR2 SQIVND (reference sequence). With V trimmed by 6 bases and J by 0 bases, 10 bases remained unmatched.

The chain recombines TRBV9 with TRBJ1-2; perhaps TRBD1 as D (6 bases). In germline, CDR1 is SGDLS, CDR2 YYNGEE. The ends were cut back, 3 bases at V and 7 bases at J, with 13 bases in the middle. The CDR3 extends over 13 amino acids. The CDR3 spells CASSEGGSRGYTF. In DNA form, the CDR3 reads TGTGCCAGCAGCGAGGGGGGGAGTCGTGGCTACACCTTC. Full variable domain (rest looked up from reference TRBV9 and TRBJ1-2): DSGVTQTPKHLITATGQRVTLRCSPRSGDLSVYWYQQSLDQGLQFLIQYYNGEERAKGNILERFSAQQFPDLHSELNLSSLELGDSALYFCASSEGGSRGYTFGSGTRLTVV.

The V gene is TRBV5-4, the J gene TRBJ2-5; possibly TRBD1 or TRBD2 for D (6 bases each). The germline V gene has CDR1 SGHNT and CDR2 YYREEE (reference sequence). V lost 4 bases and J lost 0, with 16 bases in between. CDR3 length equals 16 residues. The CDR3 DNA sequence: TGTGCCAGCAGCCCGGGGGTCGGGGGCCACCAAGAGACCCAGTACTTC. Encoded protein: CASSPGVGGHQETQYF.